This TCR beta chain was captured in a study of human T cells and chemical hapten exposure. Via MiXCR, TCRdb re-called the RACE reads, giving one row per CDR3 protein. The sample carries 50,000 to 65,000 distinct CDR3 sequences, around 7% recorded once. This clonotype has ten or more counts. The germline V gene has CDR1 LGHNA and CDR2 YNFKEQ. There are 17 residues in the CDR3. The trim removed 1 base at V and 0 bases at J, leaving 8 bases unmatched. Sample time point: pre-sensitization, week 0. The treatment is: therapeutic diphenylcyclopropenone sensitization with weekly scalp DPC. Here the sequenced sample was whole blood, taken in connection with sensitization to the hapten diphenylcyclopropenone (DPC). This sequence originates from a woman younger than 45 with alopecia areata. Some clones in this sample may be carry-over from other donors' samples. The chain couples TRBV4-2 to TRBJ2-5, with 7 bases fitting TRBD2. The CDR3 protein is CASSQGSAGVNQETQYF. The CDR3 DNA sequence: TGTGCCAGCAGCCAAGGATCGGCGGGGGTGAACCAAGAGACCCAGTACTTC.